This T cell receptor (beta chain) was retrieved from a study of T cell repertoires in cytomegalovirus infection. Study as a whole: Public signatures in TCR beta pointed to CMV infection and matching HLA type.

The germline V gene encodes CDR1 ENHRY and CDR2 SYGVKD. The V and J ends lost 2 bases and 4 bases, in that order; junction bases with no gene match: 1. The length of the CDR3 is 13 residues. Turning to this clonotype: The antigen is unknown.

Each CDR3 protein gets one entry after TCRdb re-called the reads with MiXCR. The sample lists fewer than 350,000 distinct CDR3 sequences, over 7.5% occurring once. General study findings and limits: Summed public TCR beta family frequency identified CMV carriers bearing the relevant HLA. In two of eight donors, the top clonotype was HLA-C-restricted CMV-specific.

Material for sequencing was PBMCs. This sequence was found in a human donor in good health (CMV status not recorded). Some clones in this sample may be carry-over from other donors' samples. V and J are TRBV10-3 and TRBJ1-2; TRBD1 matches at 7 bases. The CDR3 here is CAISENRGYGYTF. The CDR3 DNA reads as TGTGCCATCAGTGAGAACAGGGGCTATGGCTACACCTTC.